The source of this T cell receptor (beta chain) is a study of T cell repertoires in cytomegalovirus infection (dated by TCRdb to about 2019). About the investigation overall: Alongside well-studied HLA-B-restricted epitopes, the peptide stimulations were aimed at recently identified HLA-C-restricted CMV epitopes, whose presentation resists viral immunomodulation. Donor HLA type was relevant to the analysis, because carriage of CMV infection together with the matching HLA type was indicated by public TCR beta signatures. Overall study outcomes, separate from this receptor: Carriers of CMV infection plus the relevant HLA type were discriminated by the cumulative frequency of public TCR beta family members in the study cohort and in an independent roughly 370-donor cohort. The ex vivo response was dominated by HLA-C-restricted CMV-specific TCR beta clonotypes, which also provided the single most frequent clonotype in two of eight donors.

The CDR3 goes from the cysteine to the phenylalanine over 17 residues. The CDR3 DNA has 51 bases and is translated from base 1. V is trimmed back by 1 base and J by 1 base, and the junction contains 9 bases that no gene match accounts for. CDR1 MGHRA and CDR2 YSYEKL are derived from the germline V gene. This clonotype was found a few times. Its antigen is unknown. The record has no base qualities; no much larger clone is one base away. The intended sense of this specimen's treatment or condition label: in vitro stimulation with specific CMV peptide epitopes to enrich CMV-specific T cells. This sample was sequenced with an Illumina HiSeq 1500. The public reads were quality trimmed at Q25 with fastp and then assembled into clones with MiXCR by TCRdb, keeping productive beta chains. Rows with one shared CDR3 protein collapse into an entry with the most common genes and DNA. The table for this sample lists fewer than 650,000 distinct CDR3 sequences; approximately 40% of them were counted only once. The ten largest make up around 48% of the sample.

This clonotype was obtained from a human donor in good health (CMV status not recorded). Some clones in this sample may be carry-over from other donors' samples. The chain joins TRBV4-1 to TRBJ1-1, and 7 bases in between align with TRBD1. The sequences come from cultured PBMCs, collected from culture after CMV antigen stimulation. Here is the DNA: TGCGCCAGCAGCCAAGTCCCGGGACAGATTGAGAACACTGAAGCTTTCTTT. Its coded protein is CASSQVPGQIENTEAFF.